This T cell receptor (beta chain) was found in a study of blood T cell repertoires in COVID-19. V was clipped by 1 base and J by 5 bases; unmatched bases: 11. Germline V CDR1 and CDR2: MNHEY, SMNVEV (reference sequence). This CDR3 has 17 residues. Per the authors' pipeline: Counts of nucleated cells, estimated from reference gene primer amplification, were obtained. TCRdb's copy holds only in-frame clones and misses some; the assay was immunoSEQ multiplex PCR. V and J calls and clone size are as listed in that table; D and trimming were resolved from the DNA. The sample gives fewer than 300,000 clones, approximately 85% of which show up once; more than 3.5% is in the top ten. The age range of participants was about 18 to 100 years, with residence in under 25 US areas. Participant-reported clinical history was the basis for cohort assignment. Two consecutive negative NP/OP PCR tests, clearance, or resolved symptoms defined Cohort 3 recovery.

The receptor was isolated from a woman between 25 and 40 years old who had recovered from COVID-19. Input material: PBMCs or T cells enriched from blood (not recorded which). V usage is TRBV27 and J usage is TRBJ2-1; 7 bases align to TRBD1. CDR3 coding DNA: TGTGCCAGCAGTTTATTAAGGGGGCTCGCCCCTCACAATGAGCAGTTCTTC. It specifies CASSLLRGLAPHNEQFF.